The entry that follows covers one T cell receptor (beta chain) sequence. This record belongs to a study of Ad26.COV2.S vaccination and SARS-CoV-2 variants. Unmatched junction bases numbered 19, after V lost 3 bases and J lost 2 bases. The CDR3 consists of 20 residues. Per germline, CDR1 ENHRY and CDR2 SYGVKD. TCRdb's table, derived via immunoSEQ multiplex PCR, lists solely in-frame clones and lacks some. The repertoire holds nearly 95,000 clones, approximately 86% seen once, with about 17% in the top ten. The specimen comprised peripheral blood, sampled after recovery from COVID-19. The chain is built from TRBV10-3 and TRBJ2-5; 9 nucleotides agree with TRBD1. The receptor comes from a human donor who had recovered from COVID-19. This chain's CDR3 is CAISEKTRGQGRLPQETQYF. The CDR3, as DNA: TGTGCCATCAGTGAAAAAACCCGGGGACAGGGCCGACTACCACAAGAGACCCAGTACTTC.